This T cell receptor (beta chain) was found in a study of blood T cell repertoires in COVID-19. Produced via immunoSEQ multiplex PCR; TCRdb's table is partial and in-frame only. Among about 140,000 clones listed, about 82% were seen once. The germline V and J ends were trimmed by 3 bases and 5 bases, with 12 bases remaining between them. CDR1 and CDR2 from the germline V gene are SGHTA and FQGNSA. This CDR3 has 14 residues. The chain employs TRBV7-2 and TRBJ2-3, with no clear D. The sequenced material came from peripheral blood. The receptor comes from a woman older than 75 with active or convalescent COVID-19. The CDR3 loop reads CASSFGSAGDTQYF. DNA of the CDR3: TGTGCCAGCAGCTTTGGATCAGCAGGAGATACGCAGTATTTT.